A selection of T cell receptor beta chains follows, all from one sample in a study of shared clonotypes between healthy human individuals. Sequencing was performed with immunoSEQ multiplex PCR; in TCRdb, only in-frame clones are kept and a portion is missing. The sample consists of millions of clones, about 95% of them appearing once. Sequences were obtained from naive CD8+ T cells sorted from blood. The receptors derive from a man between 18 and 35 years old in good health. Each CDR3 is given with its conserved first and last residue. D genes are given only for firm matches. Not every row has a clone size; where given, it reads once, few, many or a size class.

clone_size j_call v_call d_call cdr3_nt cdr3_aa
- TRBJ2-7 TRBV19 TRBD2 TGTGCCAGTAGTATAAGCGGGTTGCGGGACTACTCTACCTACGAGCAGTACTTC CASSISGLRDYSTYEQYF
- TRBJ2-7 TRBV7-9 - TGTGCCAGCAGCTTAGTCTACAGCTCCTACGAGCAGTACTTC CASSLVYSSYEQYF
- TRBJ2-7 TRBV5-6 TRBD2 TGTGCCAGCAGCCGCGGACTAGTTGAAGAGGGCTACGAGCAGTACTTC CASSRGLVEEGYEQYF
once TRBJ2-1 TRBV13 TRBD1 TGTGCCAGCAGCTACGACAGGGGGCGGGATGAGCAGTTCTTC CASSYDRGRDEQFF
- TRBJ2-7 TRBV19 - TGTGCCAGTAGTCCTTCCCCTCTGGAGGGCCCCTACGAGCAGTACTTC CASSPSPLEGPYEQYF
- TRBJ1-1 TRBV6-5 - TGTGCCAGCAGTGAGAACACTGAAGCTTTCTTT CASSENTEAFF
- TRBJ2-1 TRBV9 - TGTGCCAGCAGCACCGGGACATATGACAATGAGCAGTTCTTC CASSTGTYDNEQFF
- TRBJ2-1 TRBV28 - TGTGCCAGCAGTTTACAGATTGCCGGTGAGCAGTTCTTC CASSLQIAGEQFF
- TRBJ2-7 TRBV28 - TGTGCCAGTATGAGGACGGGCTCCTACGAGCAGTACTTC CASMRTGSYEQYF
- TRBJ1-1 TRBV19 - TGTGCCAGTGAGGGGGGAGGCAGGGGTGGAAACACTGAAGCTTTCTTT CASEGGGRGGNTEAFF
- TRBJ2-1 TRBV28 - TGTGCCAGCACCCCGAGGAGGGTGATTCTTTCTGAGCAGTTCTTC CASTPRRVILSEQFF
- TRBJ2-1 TRBV7-6 TRBD2 TGTGCCAGCAGCTCAGCGGGACTAGCGGGCCATGAGCAGTTCTTC CASSSAGLAGHEQFF
- TRBJ2-7 TRBV13 - TGTGCCAGCAGCTTCTATTCTGGTTACGAGCAGTACTTC CASSFYSGYEQYF
- TRBJ2-1 TRBV5-4 - TGTGCCAGCAGCTGGGGACTTCACAATGAGCAGTTCTTC CASSWGLHNEQFF
- TRBJ1-4 TRBV27 - TGTGCCAGCAGTTTCTCAGGAAATGAAAAACTGTTTTTT CASSFSGNEKLFF
once TRBJ2-3 TRBV18 - TGTGCCAGCTCACACGGGTTCACAGATACGCAGTATTTT CASSHGFTDTQYF
once TRBJ2-7 TRBV27 - TGTGCCAGCAGTTCCCTCGGGACGGGGGACTACGAGCAGTACTTC CASSSLGTGDYEQYF
few TRBJ2-3 TRBV7-9 - TGTGCCAGCAGCTTCGAGGGCACAGATACGCAGTATTTT CASSFEGTDTQYF
- TRBJ2-3 TRBV2 - TGTGCCAGCAGTGAGAAGGCGTCTGGCACAGATACGCAGTATTTT CASSEKASGTDTQYF